The text below deals with one TCR beta chain. The sample is drawn from a study of T-cell reconstitution after alpha-beta-depleted transplantation in children. The CDR3 extends over 13 amino acids. Germline V gives CDR1 KGHSH, CDR2 LQKENI. Deletions cut 6 bases from V and 7 bases from J, with 13 bases between. During its preparation, the TCRbeta library received unique molecular identifiers. TCRdb re-analysed the PCR reads in MiXCR, keeping a single row per CDR3 protein. The sample gives about 230,000 distinct CDR3 sequences, about 9.2% of which show up once; around 6.2% is in the top ten. This TCR came from a human donor who donated a stem cell graft to a child with acute lymphoblastic leukemia. The sample in question was PBMCs from the stem cell graft donor, obtained from the stem cell graft. The rearrangement links TRBV18 to TRBJ2-1; D is uncertain. The chain's CDR3 is CASSPMGFNEQFF. CDR3 sequence (DNA): TGTGCCAGCTCTCCGATGGGGTTTAATGAGCAGTTCTTC.